A single sample gave rise to the 21 T cell receptor beta chains below, sequenced in a study of cytomegalovirus exposure and HLA in healthy donors. The PCR contained 60 Vbeta and 13 Jbeta primers. TCRdb's copy holds only in-frame clones and misses some; the assay was immunoSEQ multiplex PCR. This table has tens of thousands of clones, around 65% appearing once. The sequencing sample was made of PBMCs. The source is a man between 60 and 70 years old in good health and CMV-seropositive.

J is TRBJ1-5 and V is TRBV7-2; no reliable D call. Per the germline V gene, CDR1 is SGHTA and CDR2 is FQGNSA. CDR3 length equals 13 residues. Trimming removed 4 bases at V and 6 bases at J, with 10 bases between. The DNA of the CDR3 is TGTGCCAGCAGCTCAAGAGCGGGTCAGCCCCAGCATTTT. As protein: CASSSRAGQPQHF.

This clone has just one count. V is TRBV7-2 and J is TRBJ1-2; 7 bases map to TRBD1. V gave up 0 bases and J gave up 3 bases; unmatched junction bases: 4. CDR1 and CDR2 (germline): SGHTA, FQGNSA. The CDR3 loop spans 15 amino acids. The DNA for the CDR3 is TGTGCCAGCAGCTTAGCCCGGGACAGTTACTATGGCTACACCTTC. This codes for CASSLARDSYYGYTF.

This clone was seen only a few times. The J gene is TRBJ1-2, the V gene TRBV11-2; 8 bases map to TRBD1. Germline-derived CDR1 and CDR2 are SGHAT and FQNNGV. This CDR3 region has 15 residues. V trimming: 3 bases; J trimming: 2 bases; junction bases outside the gene matches: 5. CDR3 nucleotide sequence: TGTGCCAGCAGCTTCACAGGACAGGGAAACTATGGCTACACCTTC. Translated, it gives CASSFTGQGNYGYTF.

This chain joins TRBV6-1 and TRBJ1-6, with a tentative D call TRBD1 (5 bases). CDR3 length equals 15 residues. Germline loops: CDR1 MNHNS, CDR2 SASEGT. Trimming stripped 6 bases from V and 7 bases from J, with 16 bases between. The CDR3 nucleotides read TGTGCCAGCAGCGATCTCGGGACTACCAATTCACCCCTCCACTTT. This sequence encodes CASSDLGTTNSPLHF.

The gene calls are TRBV4-2 and TRBJ1-4; 9 bases are shared with TRBD1. The CDR3 has 13 amino acids. Germline CDR1 and CDR2: LGHNA and YNFKEQ. The V and J ends lost 3 bases and 8 bases, in that order; junction bases with no gene match: 1. This chain's CDR3 is CASSQGQGEKLFF. CDR3 nucleotide sequence: TGTGCCAGCAGCCAGGGACAGGGAGAAAAACTGTTTTTT.

V usage is TRBV9 and J usage is TRBJ2-1; no reliable D call. Germline-derived CDR1 and CDR2 are SGDLS and YYNGEE. V was shortened by 0 bases and J by 5 bases, with 6 bases between the two germline ends. This CDR3 comprises 13 residues. The CDR3 loop is CASSVGENNEQFF. CDR3 nucleotides: TGTGCCAGCAGCGTAGGAGAAAACAATGAGCAGTTCTTC.

The rearrangement links TRBV7-3 to TRBJ2-7; D perhaps matches TRBD1 (6 bases). Germline V gives CDR1 SGHTA, CDR2 FQGTGA. V lost 1 base and J 6 bases, leaving 10 bases between the germline ends. The CDR3 runs 13 residues. In DNA form, the CDR3 reads TGTGCCAGCAGCTTAAACAGGGATAGCGAGCAGTACTTC. Translating it yields CASSLNRDSEQYF.

The V and J genes are TRBV28 and TRBJ2-1, with a weak D call TRBD2 (6 bases). The V end was cut by 7 bases, the J end by 2 bases, with 15 bases between. CDR3 length equals 15 residues. CDR1 is MDHEN, CDR2 SYDVKM, per germline. The CDR3 loop reads CASTRGREAYNEQFF. The CDR3 region has the DNA TGTGCCAGCACCCGGGGAAGGGAGGCCTACAATGAGCAGTTCTTC.

The chain uses TRBV7-9 and TRBJ2-1; tentatively, D is TRBD1 (5 bases). The CDR3 runs 12 residues. The V and J ends lost 8 bases and 6 bases respectively, with 11 bases between them. Germline assignment: CDR1 SEHNR and CDR2 FQNEAQ (reference sequence). DNA of the CDR3: TGTGCCAGCCTAGGGGTTGTCAATGAGCAGTTCTTC. Its protein is CASLGVVNEQFF.

The CDR3 region is CASSLGQGRYGYTF. DNA for the CDR3: TGTGCCAGCAGCTTAGGCCAGGGTCGCTATGGCTACACCTTC. The chain links TRBV13 to TRBJ1-2; TRBD1 is a possible D gene (5 bases). V was pared by 0 bases and J by 4 bases, with 9 bases between. The CDR3 contains 14 residues. The germline gives CDR1 PRHDT, CDR2 FYEKMQ (reference sequence).

This clone was recorded a few times. The chain couples TRBV2 to TRBJ1-6, with 7 bases that match TRBD1. Germline trimming cut 11 bases from V and 7 bases from J; bases unmatched to any gene: 5. This CDR3 spans 12 amino acids. Germline V gene sequence: CDR1 SNHLY, CDR2 FYNNEI. The CDR3 protein is CAGRQGNSPLHF. CDR3 DNA sequence: TGTGCCGGGCGACAGGGAAATTCACCCCTCCACTTT.

V and J are TRBV7-2 and TRBJ2-7; 7 positions match TRBD1. CDR1 is SGHTA and CDR2 is FQGNSA in the germline V gene. The junction had 7 bases not matched to a gene; V was cut back by 5 bases and J by 6 bases. CDR3 length: 13 residues. The CDR3 DNA follows: TGTGCCAGCAGCCTTGACAGGGCGAGCGAGCAGTACTTC. It translates to CASSLDRASEQYF.

The gene calls are TRBV10-3 and TRBJ1-6; 9 bases map to TRBD1. V lost 6 bases to trimming and J lost 5 bases; unmatched junction nucleotides: 2. This CDR3 comprises 14 residues. Germline CDR1 and CDR2: ENHRY and SYGVKD. CDR3 amino acids: CAISRDRDNSPLHF. CDR3 coding DNA: TGTGCCATCAGCCGGGACAGGGATAATTCACCCCTCCACTTT.

The V and J genes are TRBV19 and TRBJ1-5; D ambiguous. There are 14 residues in the CDR3. CDR1 is LNHDA, CDR2 SQIVND, per germline (reference sequence). Deletions cut 3 bases from V and 0 bases from J, with 6 bases between. This CDR3 reads CASSIVGSNQPQHF. The CDR3 nucleotides read TGTGCCAGTAGTATCGTCGGTAGCAATCAGCCCCAGCATTTT.

This chain connects TRBV7-2 to TRBJ2-7; 12 positions match TRBD1. Germline CDR1 reads SGHTA; CDR2 reads FQGNSA. V gave up 3 bases and J gave up 6 bases; unmatched junction bases: 9. The CDR3 has 16 amino acids. The CDR3 loop is CASSFLGQGASGEQYF. For the CDR3, the DNA is TGTGCCAGCAGCTTCCTGGGACAGGGGGCTTCTGGCGAGCAGTACTTC.

The sample holds a few counts of this clone. This sequence joins TRBV7-9 and TRBJ2-1; perhaps TRBD2 as D (7 bases). The CDR3 spans 14 residues. Germline V gene lookup returns CDR1 SEHNR and CDR2 FQNEAQ (reference sequence). DNA for the CDR3: TGTTCCTCCCGGGGGGAGGGGGCCTACAATGAGCAGTTCTTC. Encoded protein: CSSRGEGAYNEQFF.

This rearrangement joins TRBV9 to TRBJ2-1, with 10 positions matching TRBD1. CDR1 and CDR2 (germline): SGDLS, YYNGEE. The V segment lost 4 bases and the J segment 5 bases; nucleotides outside the gene matches: 9. The CDR3 runs to 16 residues. The CDR3 is CASSPRGTGAHNEQFF. As DNA, the CDR3 is TGTGCCAGCAGCCCGCGGGGGACAGGGGCACACAATGAGCAGTTCTTC.

This clone appeared a few times. This chain uses TRBV11-2 with TRBJ2-1, with D perhaps matching TRBD1 (7 bases). This CDR3 has 15 amino acids. With 2 bases removed from V and 6 bases from J, the gap between germline ends came to 14 bases. Germline V lookup: CDR1 SGHAT, CDR2 FQNNGV. The DNA for the CDR3 is TGTGCCAGCAGCTTAATCTCCCAGGGGGGCAATGAGCAGTTCTTC. It encodes CASSLISQGGNEQFF.

The chain couples TRBV5-1 to TRBJ1-1; 8 positions agree with TRBD1. The CDR3 has 14 amino acids. Germline CDR1 is SGHRS and CDR2 is YFSETQ. With 0 bases clipped from V and 4 bases from J, the junction kept 2 bases outside the gene matches. The DNA for the CDR3 is TGCGCCAGCAGCTTGGGACAGGGGACCACTGAAGCTTTCTTT. Translated: CASSLGQGTTEAFF.

This chain connects TRBV7-2 to TRBJ2-7; D gene ambiguous. V was shortened by 5 bases and J by 4 bases, with 6 bases between the two germline ends. CDR1 is SGHTA, CDR2 FQGNSA, per germline. The CDR3 covers 11 residues. CDR3 sequence: CASSLSYEQYF. Here the CDR3 DNA reads TGTGCCAGCAGCCTTAGTTACGAGCAGTACTTC.

This clone was observed a few times. The CDR3 region has the DNA TGTGCCAGCAGTTACTCCCAAAACACCGGGGAGCTGTTTTTT. It encodes CASSYSQNTGELFF. The chain carries TRBV6-5 and TRBJ2-2; D remains ambiguous. The CDR3 covers 14 residues. V was clipped by 0 bases and J by 2 bases, with 4 bases between them. From germline, CDR1 is MNHEY and CDR2 SVGAGI.